The source of this T cell receptor (beta chain) is a study of blood T cell repertoires in COVID-19. Study-level information: There were acute and convalescent COVID-19 samples, and they came from the United States, Italy and Spain. T cells, B-cell-depleted T cells, or PBMCs supplied cDNA or gDNA.

As processed by the authors: Estimation of nucleated cell counts relied on the amplification of reference gene primers. Sequenced by immunoSEQ multiplex PCR; TCRdb stores in-frame clones only, minus some. That table furnishes V, J and clone size, whereas the DNA furnished D and trimming. The sample consists of 130,000 to 150,000 clones, around 81% of them appearing once. The V and J ends lost 6 bases and 8 bases respectively, with 16 bases between them. The CDR3 extends over 13 amino acids. CDR1 LNHDA and CDR2 SQIVND come from the germline V gene (reference sequence). The specimen sequenced was peripheral blood. V is TRBV19 and J is TRBJ1-2, with D hard to call. This receptor was identified in a woman in her thirties or forties with active or convalescent COVID-19. CDR3 amino acids: CASSPNRNGGYTF. In DNA, the CDR3 is TGTGCCAGTAGCCCGAACCGGAACGGGGGCTACACCTTC.